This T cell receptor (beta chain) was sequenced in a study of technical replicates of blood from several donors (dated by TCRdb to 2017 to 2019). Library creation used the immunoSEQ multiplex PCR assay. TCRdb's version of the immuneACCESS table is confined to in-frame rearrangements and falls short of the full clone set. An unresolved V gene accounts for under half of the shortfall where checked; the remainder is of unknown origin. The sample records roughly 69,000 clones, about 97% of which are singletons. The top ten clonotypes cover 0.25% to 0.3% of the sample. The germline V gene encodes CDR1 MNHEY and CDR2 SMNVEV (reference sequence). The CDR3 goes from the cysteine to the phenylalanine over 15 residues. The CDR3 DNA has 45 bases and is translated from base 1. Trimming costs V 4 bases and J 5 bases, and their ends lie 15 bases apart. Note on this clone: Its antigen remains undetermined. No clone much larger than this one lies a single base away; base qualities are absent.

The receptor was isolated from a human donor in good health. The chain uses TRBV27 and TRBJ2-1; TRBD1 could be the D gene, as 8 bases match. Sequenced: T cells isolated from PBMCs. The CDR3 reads CASSSQGGRDNEQFF. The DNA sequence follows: TGTGCCAGCAGTTCACAGGGGGGGAGAGACAATGAGCAGTTCTTC.